This is a list of T cell receptor beta chains from one sample in a study of response to subunit inactivated influenza vaccine. TCRdb called the RT-PCR reads again in MiXCR, with one record for every CDR3 protein. This sample carries more than 200,000 distinct CDR3 sequences, more than 9% of them seen once, and the ten largest clones take about 7.8%. The source material was non-naive T cells sorted from PBMCs, sampled roughly 2 weeks before vaccination. The source of these receptors is a man in his fifties or sixties who received an inactivated influenza vaccine. Each CDR3 is given with its conserved first and last residue. Fields, in order: clone size, J gene, D gene, V gene, CDR3 DNA, CDR3 protein. The D gene is left open where the match is weak. Clone size is given for some rows only: seen once, a few or many times, or a class if the clone is expanded.

abundance: few
j_gene: TRBJ2-1
d_gene: .
v_gene: TRBV11-2
CDR3nt: TGTGCCAGCAGCTTAAGTCTAGTCGATGAGCAGTTCTTC
CDR3aa: CASSLSLVDEQFF

abundance: .
j_gene: TRBJ1-5
d_gene: .
v_gene: TRBV20-1
CDR3nt: TGCAGTGCTTACGGGGTCAATCAGCCCCAGCATTTT
CDR3aa: CSAYGVNQPQHF

abundance: many
j_gene: TRBJ2-1
d_gene: .
v_gene: TRBV20-1
CDR3nt: TGCAGTGCTTTAGCGGTCCGCTCCTACAATGAGCAGTTCTTC
CDR3aa: CSALAVRSYNEQFF

abundance: .
j_gene: TRBJ2-3
d_gene: .
v_gene: TRBV3-1
CDR3nt: TGTGCCAGCAGCCGGACAGACGGCACAGATACGCAGTATTTT
CDR3aa: CASSRTDGTDTQYF

abundance: few
j_gene: TRBJ2-6
d_gene: .
v_gene: TRBV19
CDR3nt: TGTGCCAGTAGTATAGGGGGCTCTGGGGCCAACGTCCTGACTTTC
CDR3aa: CASSIGGSGANVLTF

abundance: many
j_gene: TRBJ2-1
d_gene: .
v_gene: TRBV7-2
CDR3nt: TGTGCCAGCAGCTTAGTTGGGGATGCCTACAATGAGCAGTTCTTC
CDR3aa: CASSLVGDAYNEQFF

abundance: many
j_gene: TRBJ2-1
d_gene: .
v_gene: TRBV20-1
CDR3nt: TGCAGTGCCCCCCTAATGAGCGCGAGCTCCTACAATGAGCAGTTCTTC
CDR3aa: CSAPLMSASSYNEQFF

abundance: few
j_gene: TRBJ2-3
d_gene: TRBD2
v_gene: TRBV28
CDR3nt: TGTGCCAGCTCGCGAAGCGGGGGGAGGACAGATACGCAGTATTTT
CDR3aa: CASSRSGGRTDTQYF

abundance: few
j_gene: TRBJ2-2
d_gene: .
v_gene: TRBV6-2/TRBV6-3
CDR3nt: TGTGCCAGCAGCTCGGCACAGGTTGAAACCGGGGAGCTGTTTTTT
CDR3aa: CASSSAQVETGELFF

abundance: .
j_gene: TRBJ2-7
d_gene: .
v_gene: TRBV6-5
CDR3nt: TGTGCCAGCAGTTACTCGATCACGGACTACGAGCAGTACTTC
CDR3aa: CASSYSITDYEQYF

abundance: few
j_gene: TRBJ2-5
d_gene: TRBD2
v_gene: TRBV5-1
CDR3nt: TGCGCCAGCAGCTGGCCTCGAGCGGGGACTCAAGAGACCCAGTACTTC
CDR3aa: CASSWPRAGTQETQYF

abundance: .
j_gene: TRBJ1-3
d_gene: TRBD1
v_gene: TRBV29-1
CDR3nt: TGCAGCGTTGTAATCGGGACAGCCGGAAACACCATATATTTT
CDR3aa: CSVVIGTAGNTIYF

abundance: many
j_gene: TRBJ2-5
d_gene: TRBD1
v_gene: TRBV29-1
CDR3nt: TGCAGCGGTCGACAGGGTCAAGAGACCCAGTACTTC
CDR3aa: CSGRQGQETQYF

abundance: .
j_gene: TRBJ1-5
d_gene: .
v_gene: TRBV24-1
CDR3nt: TGTGCCACCAGTCGCTCAGGCCAGCCCCAGCATTTT
CDR3aa: CATSRSGQPQHF

abundance: few
j_gene: TRBJ1-4
d_gene: TRBD1
v_gene: TRBV7-2
CDR3nt: TGTGCCAGCAGCCCCCTGACAGGGAGAGACGAAAAACTGTTTTTT
CDR3aa: CASSPLTGRDEKLFF

abundance: few
j_gene: TRBJ1-6
d_gene: TRBD1
v_gene: TRBV5-5
CDR3nt: TGTGCCAGCAGCTCCCGACAGGGTGACTCACCCCTCCACTTT
CDR3aa: CASSSRQGDSPLHF

abundance: many
j_gene: TRBJ2-4
d_gene: .
v_gene: TRBV29-1
CDR3nt: TGCAGCGTTGAGCAGGGCTATAACATTCAGTACTTC
CDR3aa: CSVEQGYNIQYF

abundance: .
j_gene: TRBJ1-1
d_gene: .
v_gene: TRBV5-1
CDR3nt: TGCGCCAGCAGCTTGGGGGCAGGTACATTAAGCACTGAAGCTTTCTTT
CDR3aa: CASSLGAGTLSTEAFF

abundance: .
j_gene: TRBJ1-3
d_gene: .
v_gene: TRBV20-1
CDR3nt: TGCAGTGCTAGAGTAGGCAGGCAGACTGGAAACACCATATATTTT
CDR3aa: CSARVGRQTGNTIYF

abundance: .
j_gene: TRBJ1-2
d_gene: .
v_gene: TRBV12-3/TRBV12-4
CDR3nt: TGTGCCAGCAGCCCCGCAGGGAACTATGGCTACACCTTC
CDR3aa: CASSPAGNYGYTF

abundance: many
j_gene: TRBJ2-7
d_gene: .
v_gene: TRBV5-1
CDR3nt: TGCGCCAGCAGCTTAACAACAGTTGTCTACGAGCAGTACTTC
CDR3aa: CASSLTTVVYEQYF

abundance: many
j_gene: TRBJ2-7
d_gene: .
v_gene: TRBV29-1
CDR3nt: TGCAGCGTCCTGAACGGGCCCTCCTACGAGCAGTACTTC
CDR3aa: CSVLNGPSYEQYF

abundance: .
j_gene: TRBJ2-1
d_gene: TRBD2
v_gene: TRBV20-1
CDR3nt: TGCAGTGCACTACTAGCGGGAGGATACAATGAGCAGTTCTTC
CDR3aa: CSALLAGGYNEQFF

abundance: .
j_gene: TRBJ2-7
d_gene: TRBD1
v_gene: TRBV4-1
CDR3nt: TGCGCCAGCAGCCAAGTGGGATCAGGGACAGGCTACGAGCAGTACTTC
CDR3aa: CASSQVGSGTGYEQYF

abundance: few
j_gene: TRBJ1-5
d_gene: .
v_gene: TRBV6-6
CDR3nt: TGTGCCAGCAGTACCTCAGGGAATCAGCCCCAGCATTTT
CDR3aa: CASSTSGNQPQHF